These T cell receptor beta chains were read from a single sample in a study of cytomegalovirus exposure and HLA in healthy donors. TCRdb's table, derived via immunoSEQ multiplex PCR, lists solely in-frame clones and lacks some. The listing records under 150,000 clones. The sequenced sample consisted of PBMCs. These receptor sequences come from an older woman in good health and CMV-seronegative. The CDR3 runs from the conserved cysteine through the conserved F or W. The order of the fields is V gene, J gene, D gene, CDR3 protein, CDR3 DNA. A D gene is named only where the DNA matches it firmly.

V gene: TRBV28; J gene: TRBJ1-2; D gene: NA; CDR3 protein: CASSLDLRRPNYGYTF; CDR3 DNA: TGTGCCAGCAGTTTAGATTTGAGGCGTCCCAACTATGGCTACACCTTC
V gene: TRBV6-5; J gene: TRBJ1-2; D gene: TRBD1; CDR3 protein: CASRDRSNYGYTF; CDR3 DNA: TGTGCCAGCAGGGACAGGTCTAACTATGGCTACACCTTC
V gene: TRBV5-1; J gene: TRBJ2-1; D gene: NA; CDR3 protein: CASSFGPIGANEQFF; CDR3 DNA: TGCGCCAGCAGCTTCGGCCCGATTGGGGCAAATGAGCAGTTCTTC
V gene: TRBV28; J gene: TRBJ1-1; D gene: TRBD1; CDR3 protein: CASNTGGRAFF; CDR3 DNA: TGTGCCAGCAATACAGGGGGGAGAGCTTTCTTT
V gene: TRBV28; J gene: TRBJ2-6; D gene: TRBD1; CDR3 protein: CASMRTGGAGANVLTF; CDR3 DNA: TGTGCCAGCATGAGGACAGGGGGCGCTGGGGCCAACGTCCTGACTTTC
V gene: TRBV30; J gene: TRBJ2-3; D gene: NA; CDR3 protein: CAWSVPRSLGTDTQYF; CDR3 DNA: TGTGCCTGGAGTGTACCCAGGTCTTTAGGCACAGATACGCAGTATTTT
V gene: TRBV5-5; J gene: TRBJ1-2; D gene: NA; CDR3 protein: CASSPDNNYGYTF; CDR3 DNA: TGTGCCAGCAGCCCGGACAACAACTATGGCTACACCTTC
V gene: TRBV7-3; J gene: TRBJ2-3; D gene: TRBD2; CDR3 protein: CASSFGSWGGDTQYF; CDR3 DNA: TGTGCCAGCAGCTTTGGTTCCTGGGGGGGAGATACGCAGTATTTT
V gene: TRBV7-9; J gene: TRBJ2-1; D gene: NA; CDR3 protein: CASSSPPIGQSSYNEQFF; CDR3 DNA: TGTGCCAGCAGCTCTCCCCCCATAGGACAAAGCTCCTACAATGAGCAGTTCTTC
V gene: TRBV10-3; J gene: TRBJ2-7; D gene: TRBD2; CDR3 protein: CAISAGGSYEQYF; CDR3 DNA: TGTGCCATCTCAGCGGGGGGCTCCTACGAGCAGTACTTC
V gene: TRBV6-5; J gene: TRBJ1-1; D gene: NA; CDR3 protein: CASSAGRGLATEAFF; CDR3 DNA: TGTGCCAGTTCCGCGGGCCGGGGGTTGGCCACTGAAGCTTTCTTT
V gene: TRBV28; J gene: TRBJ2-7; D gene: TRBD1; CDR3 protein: CASSSGGSSYEQYF; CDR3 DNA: TGTGCCAGCAGTTCAGGGGGAAGCTCCTACGAGCAGTACTTC
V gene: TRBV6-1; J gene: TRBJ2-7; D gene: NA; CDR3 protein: CASSEAFLGGGEQYF; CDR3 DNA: TGTGCCAGCAGTGAAGCATTCCTAGGAGGCGGGGAGCAGTACTTC
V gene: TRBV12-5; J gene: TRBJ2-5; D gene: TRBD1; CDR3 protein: CASGLARQGADQETQYF; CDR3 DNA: TGTGCTAGTGGTTTGGCAAGACAGGGGGCAGACCAAGAGACCCAGTACTTC
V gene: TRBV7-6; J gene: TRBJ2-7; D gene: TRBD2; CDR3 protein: CASSLDGMRLADSYEQYF; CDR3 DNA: TGTGCCAGCAGCTTAGACGGGATGAGGCTAGCGGATTCCTACGAGCAGTACTTC
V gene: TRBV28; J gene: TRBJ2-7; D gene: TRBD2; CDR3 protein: CASSPIAGAVSSYEQYF; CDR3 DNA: TGTGCCAGCAGTCCCATAGCGGGGGCGGTATCCTCCTACGAGCAGTACTTC
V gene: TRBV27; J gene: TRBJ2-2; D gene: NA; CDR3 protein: CASSLWTDGELFF; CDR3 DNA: TGTGCCAGCAGTTTGTGGACAGACGGGGAGCTGTTTTTT
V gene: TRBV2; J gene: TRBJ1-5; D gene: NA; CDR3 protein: CASSERRRNQPQHF; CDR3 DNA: TGTGCCAGCAGTGAACGCAGGCGCAATCAGCCCCAGCATTTT
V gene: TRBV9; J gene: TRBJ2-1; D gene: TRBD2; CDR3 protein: CASSDRAGGHYNEQFF; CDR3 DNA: TGTGCCAGCAGCGACCGAGCGGGGGGACATTACAATGAGCAGTTCTTC
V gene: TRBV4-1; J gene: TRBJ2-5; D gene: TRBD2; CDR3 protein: CASSQDLGTSGIQETQYF; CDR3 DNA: TGCGCCAGCAGCCAAGATCTCGGGACTAGTGGAATCCAAGAGACCCAGTACTTC
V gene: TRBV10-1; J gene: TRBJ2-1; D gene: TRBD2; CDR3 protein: CADGERGGTYNEQFF; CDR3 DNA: TGCGCCGATGGGGAGCGGGGGGGGACCTACAATGAGCAGTTCTTC
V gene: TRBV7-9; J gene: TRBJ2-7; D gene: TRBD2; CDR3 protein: CASSLRGTSGGGSSYEQYF; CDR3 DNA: TGTGCCAGCAGCTTACGAGGGACTAGCGGGGGAGGGAGCTCCTACGAGCAGTACTTC
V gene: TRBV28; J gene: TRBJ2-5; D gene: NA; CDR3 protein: CASSFIAGFGLETQYF; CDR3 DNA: TGTGCCAGCAGTTTTATTGCGGGGTTTGGCCTAGAGACCCAGTACTTC
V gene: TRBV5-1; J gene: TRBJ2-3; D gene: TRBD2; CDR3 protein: CASSFTGGAGRDTQYF; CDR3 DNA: TGCGCCAGCAGCTTTACCGGGGGGGCCGGGCGAGATACGCAGTATTTT
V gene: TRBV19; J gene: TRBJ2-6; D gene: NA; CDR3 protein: CASSIAFGTASSGANVLTF; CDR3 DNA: TGTGCCAGTAGTATCGCCTTCGGGACTGCTAGCTCTGGGGCCAACGTCCTGACTTTC
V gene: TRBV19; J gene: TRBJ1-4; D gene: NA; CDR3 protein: CASRPYEAGVNEKLFF; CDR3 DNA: TGTGCCAGTAGGCCATACGAGGCAGGGGTTAATGAAAAACTGTTTTTT
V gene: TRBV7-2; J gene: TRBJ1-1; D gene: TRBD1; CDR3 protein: CASSVGQANTEAFF; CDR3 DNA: TGTGCCAGCAGCGTGGGACAGGCCAACACTGAAGCTTTCTTT
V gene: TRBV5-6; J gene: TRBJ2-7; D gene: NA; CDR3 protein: CASSGGPAPSYEQYF; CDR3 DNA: TGTGCCAGCAGCGGGGGCCCAGCTCCATCCTACGAGCAGTACTTC
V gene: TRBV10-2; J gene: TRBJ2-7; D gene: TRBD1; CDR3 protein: CASSESLRGREQYF; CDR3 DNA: TGCGCCAGCAGTGAGTCGCTGAGGGGGCGGGAGCAGTACTTC
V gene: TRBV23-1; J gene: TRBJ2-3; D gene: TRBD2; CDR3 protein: CASTSGRTDTQYF; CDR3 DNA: TGCGCCAGCACTAGCGGGAGAACAGATACGCAGTATTTT
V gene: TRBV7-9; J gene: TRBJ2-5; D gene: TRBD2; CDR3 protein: CASSLLAGETQYF; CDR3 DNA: TGTGCCAGCAGCTTACTAGCGGGAGAGACCCAGTACTTC
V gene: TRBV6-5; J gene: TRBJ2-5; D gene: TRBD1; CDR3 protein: CASSQQTGWETQYF; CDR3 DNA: TGTGCCAGCAGTCAACAGACAGGGTGGGAGACCCAGTACTTC
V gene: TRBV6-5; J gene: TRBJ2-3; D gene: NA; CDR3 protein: CASSLAGRRTDTQYF; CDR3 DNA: TGTGCCAGCAGTTTGGCGGGCAGGAGGACAGATACGCAGTATTTT